The 26 T cell receptor beta chains presented below share a single source sample, sequenced in a study of blood T cell repertoires in COVID-19. Sequencing used immunoSEQ multiplex PCR; TCRdb keeps in-frame clones, though not all of them. The sample has 200,000 to 250,000 clones, approximately 88% seen once. Sequenced material: PBMCs or T cells enriched from blood (not recorded which). All receptors come from a man younger than 35 with acute COVID-19.

The chain combines TRBV7-8 with TRBJ1-1; D uncertain. The V gene's germline CDR1 is SGHVS and CDR2 FQNEAQ. The CDR3 length is 14 residues. Trimming removed 1 base from V and 4 bases from J, with 10 bases in between. CDR3 residues: CASSLVVYSTEAFF. CDR3 DNA sequence: TGTGCCAGCAGCTTAGTTGTTTATTCCACTGAAGCTTTCTTT.

This chain connects TRBV5-6 to TRBJ1-5; D remains ambiguous. The CDR3 sequence is 14 residues long. V was pared by 0 bases and J by 8 bases, with 12 bases between. Germline V gene sequence: CDR1 SGHDT, CDR2 YYEEEE. This CDR3 reads CASSLGSGLEPQHF. CDR3 DNA: TGTGCCAGCAGCTTGGGGTCCGGGTTGGAGCCCCAGCATTTT.

The chain has TRBV25-1 and TRBJ1-1; D gene ambiguous. Germline V gene sequence: CDR1 MGHDK, CDR2 SYGVNS. CDR3 size: 14 residues. Trimming took 6 bases from V and 1 from J, leaving 12 bases between them. CDR3 in amino acids: CASSPYHANTEAFF. CDR3 bases: TGTGCCAGCAGCCCCTATCACGCGAACACTGAAGCTTTCTTT.

CDR3 nucleotide sequence: TGTGCCAGCAGTTTCAACAGGGGGCAGTCGTACTTC. The encoded protein is CASSFNRGQSYF. V gene TRBV28 combines with J gene TRBJ2-7; 9 bases map to TRBD1. The CDR3 consists of 12 residues. The ends lost 3 bases at V and 12 bases at J; junction bases unmatched: 6. Germline CDR1 MDHEN, CDR2 SYDVKM.

The CDR3 sequence: CASSPGLRGDTQYF. CDR3 DNA: TGTGCCAGCAGCCCTGGACTCAGGGGGGATACGCAGTATTTT. The chain carries TRBV7-3 and TRBJ2-3, with 7 bases lining up with TRBD1. The V and J ends lost 5 bases and 6 bases, in that order; junction bases with no gene match: 8. Germline V gene lookup returns CDR1 SGHTA and CDR2 FQGTGA. The CDR3 runs to 14 residues.

The chain has TRBV19 and TRBJ2-1; TRBD2 aligns across 11 bases. Germline lookup yields CDR1 LNHDA and CDR2 SQIVND (reference sequence). The trim removed 6 bases at V and 5 bases at J, leaving 12 bases unmatched. This CDR3 has 17 residues. CDR3 amino acids: CASSRDLTSGIHNEQFF. The CDR3 nucleotides read TGTGCCAGTAGCCGAGACTTGACTAGCGGGATCCACAATGAGCAGTTCTTC.

The genes are TRBV4-3 and TRBJ2-6; maybe TRBD2 (5 bases). Germline CDR1 reads LGHNA; CDR2 reads YSLEER. V dropped 1 base and J dropped 0 bases, with 22 bases sitting between them. CDR3 length equals 21 residues. The CDR3 sequence: CASSQGTSWERTPSGANVLTF. The CDR3 coding sequence is TGCGCCAGCAGCCAAGGAACAAGTTGGGAGAGGACCCCCTCTGGGGCCAACGTCCTGACTTTC.

V is TRBV19 and J is TRBJ2-3; D is ambiguous. The CDR3 extends over 12 amino acids. From germline, CDR1 is LNHDA and CDR2 SQIVND (reference sequence). Trimming left V 4 bases short and J 2 bases short, with 4 bases between. CDR3 bases: TGTGCCAGTAGTAGGCCCACAGATACGCAGTATTTT. Translated: CASSRPTDTQYF. The entire variable domain, with the rest obtained from reference TRBV19 and TRBJ2-3, is as follows: DGGITQSPKYLFRKEGQNVTLSCEQNLNHDAMYWYRQDPGQGLRLIYYSQIVNDFQKGDIAEGYSVSREKKESFPLTVTSAQKNPTAFYLCASSRPTDTQYFGPGTRLTVL.

This clone was observed a single time. The chain recombines TRBV7-9 with TRBJ2-1, with TRBD2 identical over 14 bases. The CDR3 is 15 residues long. Per germline, CDR1 SEHNR and CDR2 FQNEAQ (reference sequence). V lost 8 bases and J lost 7; bases outside the gene matches: 7. CDR3: CASRDGTSGSNEQFF. The CDR3 DNA reads TGTGCCAGCCGAGACGGGACTAGCGGGAGTAATGAGCAGTTCTTC.

The V call is TRBV6-2 or TRBV6-3, the J call TRBJ1-1; no clear D. V lost 2 bases and J lost 2, with 12 bases in between. In germline, CDR1 is MNHEY, CDR2 SVGEGT. The length of the CDR3 is 15 residues. The CDR3 is CASSYEGLSNTEAFF. CDR3 coding DNA: TGTGCCAGCAGTTACGAGGGTTTGTCCAACACTGAAGCTTTCTTT.

The chain joins TRBV6-6 to TRBJ1-2; TRBD1 might be the D (6 bases). The CDR3 contains 14 residues. Germline V gene sequence: CDR1 MNHNY, CDR2 SVGAGI (reference sequence). The ends were cut back, 0 bases at V and 6 bases at J, with 11 bases in the middle. For the CDR3, the DNA is TGTGCCAGCAGTTACTCGACGAGGACAGATGGCTACACCTTC. Amino acids: CASSYSTRTDGYTF.

The chain carries TRBV7-2 and TRBJ2-3; 11 bases are shared with TRBD1. With V trimmed by 6 bases and J by 8 bases, 10 bases remained unmatched. Germline CDR1 SGHTA, CDR2 FQGNSA. The CDR3 spans 15 residues. The CDR3 DNA sequence: TGTGCCAGCAGTCCCCGGGACAGGGGGGCCAGTACGCAGTATTTT. Protein sequence: CASSPRDRGASTQYF.

In DNA, the CDR3 is TGTGCCAGCAGCCAAGGGACTAGCACAGATACGCAGTATTTT. Protein sequence: CASSQGTSTDTQYF. The chain employs TRBV7-9 and TRBJ2-3; D is perhaps TRBD2 (6 bases). The CDR3 extends over 14 amino acids. Per germline, CDR1 SEHNR and CDR2 FQNEAQ (reference sequence). V lost 5 bases and J lost 0, with 9 bases in between.

The gene calls are TRBV28 and TRBJ1-6; 8 nucleotides line up with TRBD1. The CDR3 runs 14 residues. Losses at the gene ends were 6 bases for V and 5 bases for J; bases not matched to a gene: 3. Germline CDR1 and CDR2: MDHEN and SYDVKM. CDR3 region: CASRTGQDNSPLHF. In nucleotides, the CDR3 is TGTGCCAGCAGAACGGGACAGGATAATTCACCCCTCCACTTT.

This chain uses TRBV11-3 with TRBJ2-1; 12 nucleotides align to TRBD2. The CDR3 consists of 14 residues. Germline CDR1 is SGHNT and CDR2 is YENEEA. V gave up 3 bases and J gave up 12 bases; unmatched junction bases: 6. This chain's CDR3 is CASSLASGRAGQFF. DNA of the CDR3: TGTGCCAGCAGCTTGGCTAGCGGGAGGGCGGGGCAGTTCTTC.

The V call is TRBV5-5, the J call TRBJ1-3; no definite D call. Germline loops: CDR1 SGHKS, CDR2 YYEKEE (reference sequence). V dropped 5 bases and J dropped 6 bases, with 15 bases sitting between them. CDR3 size: 14 residues. The CDR3 loop is CASSILGLENTIYF. The DNA of the CDR3 is TGTGCCAGCAGTATTCTTGGACTGGAAAACACCATATATTTT.

The chain carries TRBV28 and TRBJ1-1, with 9 bases identical to TRBD1. This CDR3 spans 13 amino acids. V was pared by 8 bases and J by 6 bases, with 7 bases of the junction left unmatched. The germline gives CDR1 MDHEN, CDR2 SYDVKM. CDR3 in amino acids: CASRTGGPPEAFF. The CDR3 DNA sequence: TGTGCCAGCCGTACAGGGGGCCCACCTGAAGCTTTCTTT. Full variable domain (outside the CDR3, taken from reference TRBV28 and TRBJ1-1): DVKVTQSSRYLVKRTGEKVFLECVQDMDHENMFWYRQDPGLGLRLIYFSYDVKMKEKGDIPEGYSVSREKKERFSLILESASTNQTSMYLCASRTGGPPEAFFGQGTRLTVV.

This chain connects TRBV29-1 to TRBJ2-1; 9 bases fit TRBD1. V lost 4 bases, J lost 6 bases, and 7 bases stayed unmatched. The CDR3 spans 14 residues. Germline CDR1 is SQVTM and CDR2 is ANQGSEA. CDR3 in amino acids: CSVAPGQGRNEQFF. The CDR3 region has the DNA TGCAGCGTTGCTCCGGGACAGGGCCGCAATGAGCAGTTCTTC.

V usage is TRBV29-1 and J usage is TRBJ2-1; D remains ambiguous. The V end lost 1 base, the J end lost 4 bases, and 8 bases lay between the germline ends. The germline V gene encodes CDR1 SQVTM and CDR2 ANQGSEA. The CDR3 has 13 amino acids. CDR3 protein: CSVEATDYNEQFF. The CDR3 region has the DNA TGCAGCGTTGAAGCGACTGATTACAATGAGCAGTTCTTC.

The CDR3 nucleotides read TGTGCCAGCAGCGCTCAGGGCAGTGCAGTATCTTGCACCTTC. It encodes CASSAQGSAVSCTF. The chain is built from TRBV2 and TRBJ1-2, with a tentative D call TRBD1 (5 bases). Trimming stripped 6 bases from V and 13 bases from J, with 24 bases between. Germline lookup yields CDR1 SNHLY and CDR2 FYNNEI. This CDR3 comprises 14 residues.

CDR3 in amino acids: CASSLDRGRLSTEAFF. CDR3 DNA: TGTGCCAGCAGTTTGGACAGGGGGCGTTTAAGCACTGAAGCTTTCTTT. J is TRBJ1-1 and V is TRBV27; 11 bases align to TRBD1. CDR1 is MNHEY, CDR2 SMNVEV, per germline (reference sequence). This CDR3 is 16 amino acids long. J lost 4 bases, V lost 3 bases, and 7 bases had no gene match.

CDR3 bases: TGTGCCAGTAGTTCCCCGGGACAGGGGAATGAAAAACTGTTTTTT. This encodes CASSSPGQGNEKLFF. The chain joins TRBV19 to TRBJ1-4, with TRBD1 matching over 10 bases. The CDR3 spans 15 residues. The germline V gene encodes CDR1 LNHDA and CDR2 SQIVND (reference sequence). V lost 5 bases to trimming and J lost 5 bases; unmatched junction nucleotides: 5.

This chain uses TRBV28 with TRBJ1-2; D not certain. Germline assignment: CDR1 MDHEN and CDR2 SYDVKM. The CDR3 spans 14 residues. V lost 7 bases, J lost 3 bases, and 15 bases lay in between. In DNA form, the CDR3 reads TGTGCCAGCATCCCCGGCGGGAATGACTATGGCTACACCTTC. It yields the protein CASIPGGNDYGYTF.

V is TRBV7-8 and J is TRBJ1-3; D may be TRBD1 (5 bases). Germline V gives CDR1 SGHVS, CDR2 FQNEAQ. V dropped 5 bases and J dropped 0 bases, with 11 bases sitting between them. The CDR3 length is 15 residues. For the CDR3, the DNA is TGTGCCAGCAGCGCCGGACAAGTCTCTGGAAACACCATATATTTT. It is translated as CASSAGQVSGNTIYF.

This clone was seen a single time. The CDR3: CATGGSGIPGETQYF. The CDR3 nucleotides read TGTGCCACCGGGGGTAGCGGGATCCCCGGGGAGACCCAGTACTTC. This chain joins TRBV9 and TRBJ2-5; 8 nucleotides agree with TRBD2. The CDR3 has 15 residues. The V and J ends lost 9 bases and 5 bases, in that order; junction bases with no gene match: 15. Looked up from germline, CDR1 is SGDLS and CDR2 is YYNGEE.

This clone was counted a single time. This chain joins TRBV3-1 (or the pseudogene TRBV3-2) and TRBJ1-1; unclear D gene. In germline, CDR1 is LGHDT, CDR2 YNNKEL (reference sequence). The CDR3 has 13 residues. The germline V and J ends were trimmed by 0 bases and 5 bases, with 7 bases remaining between them. Here the CDR3 reads CASSQEKRTEAFF. The CDR3 bases are TGTGCCAGCAGCCAAGAAAAGAGGACTGAAGCTTTCTTT.